Shown below are 6 T cell receptor beta chains from a single sample sequenced in a study of Graves' ophthalmopathy and Graves' hyperthyroidism. CDR3 regions of TCR beta were amplified from RNA transcripts. Scientists carried out first-round RT-PCR using HTBI primers and then a second-round multiplex PCR. TCRdb recomputed calls from the multiplex PCR reads with MiXCR, one row per CDR3 protein. The sample contains about 400,000 distinct CDR3 sequences, just over 15% of which appear only once. The sequencing sample was made of peripheral blood. The origin of the receptors is a woman between 18 and 29 years old with stable Graves' hyperthyroidism.

This clonotype was seen at least ten times. The V and J genes are TRBV6-1 and TRBJ2-7, with a tentative D call TRBD1 (5 bases). V gave up 8 bases and J gave up 5 bases, with 25 bases separating them. Germline V CDR1 and CDR2: MNHNS, SASEGT. The CDR3 is made up of 16 amino acids. CDR3 residues: CASGEPGAEPADEQYF. The CDR3 nucleotides are TGTGCCAGCGGAGAACCTGGGGCAGAACCCGCAGACGAGCAGTACTTC.

In its sample, this clonotype was seen many times. This chain joins TRBV20-1 and TRBJ1-1; D is possibly TRBD1 (5 bases). This CDR3 region has 13 residues. V was cut by 3 bases and J by 1 base, with 9 bases left in between. CDR1 and CDR2 (germline): DFQATT, SNEGSKA (reference sequence). For the CDR3, the DNA is TGCAGTGCTAGGCCGGGGGGGAACACTGAAGCTTTCTTT. Amino acid sequence: CSARPGGNTEAFF.

This clonotype was recorded many times. The chain is built from TRBV27 and TRBJ1-5; D is perhaps TRBD1 (6 bases). This CDR3 is built from 14 residues. Trimming removed 7 bases at V and 5 bases at J, with 15 bases between. Germline V lookup: CDR1 MNHEY, CDR2 SMNVEV (reference sequence). The DNA for the CDR3 is TGTGCCAGCATCCACAGGGTACTTGATCAGCCCCAGCATTTT. Protein: CASIHRVLDQPQHF.

This clonotype has a count of ten or more. The rearrangement uses TRBV7-2 and TRBJ1-1; perhaps TRBD1 as D (5 bases). The CDR3 spans 13 residues. Germline V gene data show CDR1 as SGHTA and CDR2 as FQGNSA. Trimming took 5 bases from V and 8 from J, leaving 15 bases between them. The CDR3 nucleotides read TGTGCCAGCAGCCAAGTCGAAGGGGTCGAAGCTTTCTTT. Its translation is CASSQVEGVEAFF.

This clonotype was observed at least ten times. The chain uses TRBV20-1 and TRBJ2-7; 8 bases fit TRBD2. The V gene end was trimmed by 4 bases and the J gene end by 6 bases; junction bases not matched to a gene: 8. The germline V gene encodes CDR1 DFQATT and CDR2 SNEGSKA (reference sequence). This CDR3 is built from 13 residues. The CDR3 nucleotides are TGCAGTGCTACCGCGGGGGGTCTGGGCGAGCAGTACTTC. Encoded protein: CSATAGGLGEQYF.

This clonotype appeared many times. The chain is built from TRBV11-1 and TRBJ2-4, with 12 nucleotides matching TRBD1. CDR1 is SGHAT and CDR2 is FQDESV in the germline V gene (reference sequence). The V gene end was trimmed by 5 bases and the J gene end by 0 bases; junction bases not matched to a gene: 11. The CDR3 contains 19 residues. The CDR3 DNA follows: TGTGCCAGCAGCCCCGGGACAGGGGGCGAGGGGGTAGCCAAAAACATTCAGTACTTC. As protein: CASSPGTGGEGVAKNIQYF.